A single sample gave rise to the 25 T cell receptor beta chains below, sequenced in a study of cytomegalovirus exposure and HLA in healthy donors. Some clones are missing from TCRdb's copy, which holds only in-frame ones; the method was immunoSEQ multiplex PCR. The table has some 170,000 clones, less than 90% seen once. Material for sequencing was PBMCs. These receptors came from a woman in her 30s in good health and CMV-seronegative.

The chain couples TRBV10-3 to TRBJ2-7; a weak D match, TRBD1 (7 bases). V lost 5 bases, J lost 2 bases, and 13 bases lay in between. CDR3 length equals 14 residues. Looked up from germline, CDR1 is ENHRY and CDR2 is SYGVKD. The CDR3 here is CAISLDRTTYEQYF. CDR3 nucleotides: TGTGCCATCAGTTTGGACAGGACTACCTACGAGCAGTACTTC.

The chain has TRBV11-1 and TRBJ1-1; D is unresolved. V lost 5 bases and J lost 0, with 13 bases in between. CDR3 length: 15 amino acids. The germline V gene encodes CDR1 SGHAT and CDR2 FQDESV (reference sequence). The CDR3 here is CASSDKGQLNTEAFF. DNA of the CDR3: TGTGCCAGCAGCGACAAGGGTCAGTTGAACACTGAAGCTTTCTTT.

The CDR3: CASSFPGSRQPQHF. DNA of the CDR3: TGTGCCAGCAGTTTCCCAGGGTCACGCCAGCCCCAGCATTTT. The chain has TRBV7-2 and TRBJ1-5, with D possibly being TRBD1 (5 bases). The CDR3 spans 14 residues. The ends were cut back, 6 bases at V and 7 bases at J, with 16 bases in the middle. The V gene's germline CDR1 is SGHTA and CDR2 FQGNSA.

The CDR3 DNA reads TGTGCCAGCAGCTTAGGCCGTAGGTGGGGAACCCAAGAGACCCAGTACTTC. Its translation is CASSLGRRWGTQETQYF. The chain couples TRBV7-6 to TRBJ2-5; D gene ambiguous. Germline V gene sequence: CDR1 SGHVS, CDR2 FNYEAQ. Trimming cost V 1 base and J 1 base, with 16 bases left between them. This CDR3 region has 17 residues.

The V and J genes are TRBV29-1 and TRBJ2-7, with TRBD2 as a possible D gene (5 bases). The CDR3 has 14 amino acids. V shed 0 bases and J shed 4 bases, with 13 bases lying between them. Germline CDR1 and CDR2: SQVTM and ANQGSEA. CDR3 amino acids: CSVEDPGVGYEQYF. DNA for the CDR3: TGCAGCGTTGAAGATCCCGGGGTCGGTTACGAGCAGTACTTC.

The chain combines TRBV5-4 with TRBJ2-3, with 11 positions matching TRBD1. V lost 2 bases, J lost 2 bases, and 4 bases stayed unmatched. The CDR3 is 16 residues long. Germline-derived CDR1 and CDR2 are SGHNT and YYREEE (reference sequence). The CDR3 region is CASSLGQGAATDTQYF. CDR3 bases: TGTGCCAGCAGCTTAGGACAGGGGGCGGCCACAGATACGCAGTATTTT.

This clone was counted a single time. This rearrangement joins TRBV7-7 to TRBJ2-1; no reliable D call. V was shortened by 5 bases and J by 9 bases, with 14 bases between the two germline ends. Germline V gene sequence: CDR1 SSHAT, CDR2 FNYEAQ (reference sequence). This CDR3 is 13 amino acids long. The CDR3: CASSVGKLGEQFF. The CDR3 DNA sequence: TGTGCCAGCAGCGTAGGGAAATTGGGTGAGCAGTTCTTC.

The rearrangement joins TRBV19 to TRBJ1-5; TRBD1 aligns across 8 bases. J was trimmed by 3 bases and V by 5 bases; bases with no gene match: 6. The CDR3 runs to 15 residues. Germline V gene sequence: CDR1 LNHDA, CDR2 SQIVND (reference sequence). This CDR3 reads CASSVRTGSNQPQHF. The CDR3 DNA sequence: TGTGCCAGTAGTGTAAGGACAGGGTCCAATCAGCCCCAGCATTTT. The entire variable domain, with the rest obtained from reference TRBV19 and TRBJ1-5, is as follows: DGGITQSPKYLFRKEGQNVTLSCEQNLNHDAMYWYRQDPGQGLRLIYYSQIVNDFQKGDIAEGYSVSREKKESFPLTVTSAQKNPTAFYLCASSVRTGSNQPQHFGDGTRLSIL.

The CDR3 coding sequence is TGTGCCAGCAGTCCCCTGTCCAGCGGGAGGGCCTCTGAGACCCAGTACTTC. It is translated as CASSPLSSGRASETQYF. The rearrangement links TRBV27 to TRBJ2-5; 10 bases map to TRBD2. J gave up 5 bases and V 5 bases, and 14 bases lay outside the gene matches. This CDR3 region has 17 residues. The germline V gene has CDR1 MNHEY and CDR2 SMNVEV (reference sequence).

This rearrangement joins TRBV29-1 to TRBJ1-1; D is ambiguous. This CDR3 has 13 residues. Germline V gene lookup returns CDR1 SQVTM and CDR2 ANQGSEA. V was shortened by 5 bases and J by 7 bases, with 17 bases between the two germline ends. For the CDR3, the DNA is TGCAGCGTTCTTGGGCGGGGTCCGAGTGAAGCTTTCTTT. It specifies CSVLGRGPSEAFF.

The chain couples TRBV23-1 to TRBJ2-7, with D maybe TRBD1 (6 bases). TRBV23-1 is given ORF status, its function remaining uncertain. The V end was cut by 2 bases, the J end by 2 bases, with 10 bases between. There are 14 residues in the CDR3. CDR3: CASSQGQTPYEQYF. In DNA, the CDR3 is TGCGCCAGCAGTCAAGGACAGACCCCCTACGAGCAGTACTTC.

This clone was found once. The chain employs TRBV4-1 and TRBJ2-3; 8 bases match TRBD2. The V segment lost 5 bases and the J segment 1 base; nucleotides outside the gene matches: 5. Germline CDR1 reads MGHRA; CDR2 reads YSYEKL. The CDR3 has 15 residues. This chain's CDR3 is CASSSPGGGTDTQYF. As DNA, the CDR3 is TGCGCCAGCAGCTCCCCCGGGGGGGGCACAGATACGCAGTATTTT.

In its sample, this clone was seen once. The V gene is TRBV28, the J gene TRBJ1-1; D gene unclear. The CDR3 contains 15 residues. Trimming pared 2 bases from V and 4 bases from J, leaving 14 bases between. The germline V gene has CDR1 MDHEN and CDR2 SYDVKM. The CDR3 here is CASSLAQPGGTEAFF. As DNA, the CDR3 is TGTGCCAGCAGTTTAGCGCAGCCCGGAGGCACTGAAGCTTTCTTT. Full variable domain (outside the CDR3, taken from reference TRBV28 and TRBJ1-1): DVKVTQSSRYLVKRTGEKVFLECVQDMDHENMFWYRQDPGLGLRLIYFSYDVKMKEKGDIPEGYSVSREKKERFSLILESASTNQTSMYLCASSLAQPGGTEAFFGQGTRLTVV.

This chain connects TRBV4-2 to TRBJ1-2; 8 nucleotides align to TRBD1. The CDR3 covers 15 residues. J lost 0 bases, V lost 8 bases, and 8 bases had no gene match. Germline V gene sequence: CDR1 LGHNA, CDR2 YNFKEQ. The CDR3 reads CASRVGQGTNYGYTF. The CDR3 nucleotides read TGTGCCAGCCGGGTAGGACAGGGTACTAACTATGGCTACACCTTC.

The rearrangement links TRBV11-2 to TRBJ2-5; a weak D match, TRBD1 (6 bases). The CDR3 sequence is 12 residues long. Germline-derived CDR1 and CDR2 are SGHAT and FQNNGV. The V end was cut by 5 bases, the J end by 4 bases, with 8 bases between. The CDR3 DNA follows: TGTGCCAGCAGCAGGGGGAGAGAGACCCAGTACTTC. It yields the protein CASSRGRETQYF.

The chain couples TRBV6-5 to TRBJ2-7; 12 positions agree with TRBD2. V dropped 5 bases and J dropped 7; count of bases not matched to a gene: 6. The CDR3 has 14 amino acids. Germline values: CDR1 MNHEY, CDR2 SVGAGI. This CDR3 reads CASSRLAGAREQYF. The CDR3 DNA sequence: TGTGCCAGCAGTAGACTAGCGGGAGCTCGGGAGCAGTACTTC.

The chain couples TRBV12-5 to TRBJ1-5, with TRBD1 matching over 7 bases. The length of the CDR3 is 16 residues. CDR1 and CDR2 (germline): LGHNT, FRNRAP. J gave up 2 bases and V 7 bases, and 11 bases lay outside the gene matches. CDR3 region: CASALRTGTGNQPQHF. The CDR3 DNA reads TGTGCTAGTGCCCTAAGAACAGGGACAGGCAATCAGCCCCAGCATTTT.

The chain carries TRBV4-2 and TRBJ1-5; 7 nucleotides line up with TRBD1. The CDR3 is made up of 14 amino acids. V shed 1 base and J 4 bases; nucleotides not matched to a gene: 1. Germline CDR1 reads LGHNA; CDR2 reads YNFKEQ. CDR3 residues: CASSQGQGNQPQHF. The CDR3 DNA follows: TGTGCCAGCAGCCAAGGACAGGGAAATCAGCCCCAGCATTTT.

The genes are TRBV5-6 and TRBJ1-2, with TRBD1 matching over 7 bases. V was pared by 4 bases and J by 8 bases, with 5 bases of the junction left unmatched. Germline V CDR1 and CDR2: SGHDT, YYEEEE. This CDR3 is 12 amino acids long. The CDR3 loop reads CASSRQGGGYTF. For the CDR3, the DNA is TGTGCCAGCAGCCGACAGGGCGGCGGCTACACCTTC. Drawing the rest from reference TRBV5-6 and TRBJ1-2, the complete variable domain is DAGVTQSPTHLIKTRGQQVTLRCSPKSGHDTVSWYQQALGQGPQFIFQYYEEEERQRGNFPDRFSGHQFPNYSSELNVNALLLGDSALYLCASSRQGGGYTFGSGTRLTVV.

V is TRBV27 and J is TRBJ2-1; 11 bases match TRBD2. Germline V gene data show CDR1 as MNHEY and CDR2 as SMNVEV (reference sequence). V trimming: 4 bases; J trimming: 4 bases; junction bases outside the gene matches: 6. This CDR3 region has 16 residues. The CDR3 reads CASSSSTSGTYNEQFF. CDR3 coding DNA: TGTGCCAGCAGTTCCTCGACTAGCGGGACTTACAATGAGCAGTTCTTC.

This rearrangement joins TRBV27 to TRBJ2-3; maybe TRBD2 (5 bases). The CDR3 sequence is 14 residues long. CDR1 is MNHEY, CDR2 SMNVEV, per germline (reference sequence). Trimming removed 6 bases from V and 0 bases from J, with 10 bases in between. CDR3 nucleotide sequence: TGTGCCAGCAGAAACCGGGGTAGCACAGATACGCAGTATTTT. This sequence encodes CASRNRGSTDTQYF.

This clone was counted between two and nine times. This sequence joins TRBV20-1 and TRBJ2-5; D gene ambiguous. Trimming took off 6 bases at V and 4 bases at J, with 9 bases between the two ends. Germline CDR1 reads DFQATT; CDR2 reads SNEGSKA (reference sequence). The length of the CDR3 is 11 residues. The chain's CDR3 is CSASDRETQYF. The DNA of the CDR3 is TGCAGTGCCAGCGACCGAGAGACCCAGTACTTC.

This clone was observed a handful of times. The V gene is TRBV11-1, the J gene TRBJ1-2, with TRBD1 matching over 10 bases. The CDR3 is made up of 14 amino acids. V was pared by 5 bases and J by 4 bases, with 4 bases of the junction left unmatched. From germline, CDR1 is SGHAT and CDR2 FQDESV (reference sequence). The CDR3 sequence: CASSRGQGTYGYTF. In nucleotides, the CDR3 is TGTGCCAGCAGCAGGGGACAGGGGACCTATGGCTACACCTTC.

The chain carries TRBV4-3 and TRBJ1-6; 7 bases are shared with TRBD1. The CDR3 sequence is 16 residues long. Trimming at V came to 1 base and at J to 4 bases, leaving 4 bases not matched to a gene. CDR1 and CDR2 (germline): LGHNA, YSLEER. The CDR3 DNA reads as TGCGCCAGCAGCCAAGGTGGGGGACAGTATAATTCACCCCTCCACTTT. Amino acids: CASSQGGGQYNSPLHF.

This clone occurred once. This CDR3 is CASSLGQGARETQYF. Here the CDR3 DNA reads TGTGCCAGCAGCTTGGGGCAGGGGGCGCGAGAGACCCAGTACTTC. The chain carries TRBV5-6 and TRBJ2-5, with 8 bases matching TRBD1. With V trimmed by 0 bases and J by 4 bases, 5 bases remained unmatched. This CDR3 contains 15 residues. Germline V gene lookup returns CDR1 SGHDT and CDR2 YYEEEE.